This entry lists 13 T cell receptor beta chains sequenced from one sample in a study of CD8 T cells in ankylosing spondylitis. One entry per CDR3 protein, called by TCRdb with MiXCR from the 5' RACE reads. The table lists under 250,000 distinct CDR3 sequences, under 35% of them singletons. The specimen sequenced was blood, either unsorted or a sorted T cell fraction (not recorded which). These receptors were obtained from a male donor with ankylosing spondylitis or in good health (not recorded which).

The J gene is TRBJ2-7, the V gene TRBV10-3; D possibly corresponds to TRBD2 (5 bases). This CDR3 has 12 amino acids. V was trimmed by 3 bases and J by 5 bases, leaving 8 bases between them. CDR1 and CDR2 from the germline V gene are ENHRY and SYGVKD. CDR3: CAISDRRDEQYF. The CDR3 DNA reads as TGTGCCATCAGTGACCGGCGGGACGAGCAGTACTTC.

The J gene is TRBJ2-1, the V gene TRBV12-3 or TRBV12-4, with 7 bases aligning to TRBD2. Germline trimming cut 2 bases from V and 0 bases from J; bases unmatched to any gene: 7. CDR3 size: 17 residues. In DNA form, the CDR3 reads TGTGCCAGCAGTTTAATAGCGGGTATTAGCTCCTACAATGAGCAGTTCTTC. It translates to CASSLIAGISSYNEQFF.

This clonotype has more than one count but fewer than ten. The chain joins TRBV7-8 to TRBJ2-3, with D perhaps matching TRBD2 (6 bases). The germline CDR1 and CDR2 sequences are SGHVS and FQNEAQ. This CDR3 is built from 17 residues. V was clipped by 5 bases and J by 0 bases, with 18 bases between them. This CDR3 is CASSHEWLATSTDTQYF. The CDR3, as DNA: TGTGCCAGCAGCCACGAGTGGCTAGCGACTAGCACAGATACGCAGTATTTT.

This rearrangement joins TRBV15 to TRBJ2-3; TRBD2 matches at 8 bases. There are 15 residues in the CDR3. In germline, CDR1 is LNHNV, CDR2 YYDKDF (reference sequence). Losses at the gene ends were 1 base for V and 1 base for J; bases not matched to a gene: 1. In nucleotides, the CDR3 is TGTGCCACCAGCAGAGGAGCGGGGGGCACAGATACGCAGTATTTT. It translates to CATSRGAGGTDTQYF.

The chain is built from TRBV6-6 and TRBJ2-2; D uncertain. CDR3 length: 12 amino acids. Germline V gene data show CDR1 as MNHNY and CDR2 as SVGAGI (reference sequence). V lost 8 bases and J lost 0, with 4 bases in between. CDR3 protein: CASAANTGELFF. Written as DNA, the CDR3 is TGTGCCAGCGCCGCGAACACCGGGGAGCTGTTTTTT.

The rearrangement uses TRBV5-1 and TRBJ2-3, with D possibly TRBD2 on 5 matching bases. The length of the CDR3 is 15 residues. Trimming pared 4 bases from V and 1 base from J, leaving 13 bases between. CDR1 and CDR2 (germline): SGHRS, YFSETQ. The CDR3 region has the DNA TGCGCCAGCAGCCCGGGAAGTAGCGGCACAGATACGCAGTATTTT. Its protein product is CASSPGSSGTDTQYF.

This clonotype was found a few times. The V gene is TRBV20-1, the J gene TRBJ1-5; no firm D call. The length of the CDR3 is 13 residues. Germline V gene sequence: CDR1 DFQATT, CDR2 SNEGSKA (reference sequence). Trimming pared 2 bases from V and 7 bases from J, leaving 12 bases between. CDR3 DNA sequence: TGCAGTGCTAGATCAACAAGAAGCCAGCCCCAGCATTTT. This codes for CSARSTRSQPQHF.

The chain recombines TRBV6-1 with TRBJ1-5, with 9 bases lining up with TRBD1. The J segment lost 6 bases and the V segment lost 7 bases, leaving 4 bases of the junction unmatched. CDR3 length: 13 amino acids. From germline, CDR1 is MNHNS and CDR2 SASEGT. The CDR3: CASNRDRVQPQHF. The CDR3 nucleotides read TGTGCCAGCAACCGGGACAGGGTTCAGCCCCAGCATTTT.

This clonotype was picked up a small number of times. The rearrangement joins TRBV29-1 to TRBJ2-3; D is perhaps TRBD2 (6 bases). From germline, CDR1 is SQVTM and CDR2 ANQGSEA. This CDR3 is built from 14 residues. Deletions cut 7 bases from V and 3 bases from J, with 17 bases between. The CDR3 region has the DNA TGCAGCGGTGTTGGGGTGGGGGGAACAGATACGCAGTATTTT. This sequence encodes CSGVGVGGTDTQYF.

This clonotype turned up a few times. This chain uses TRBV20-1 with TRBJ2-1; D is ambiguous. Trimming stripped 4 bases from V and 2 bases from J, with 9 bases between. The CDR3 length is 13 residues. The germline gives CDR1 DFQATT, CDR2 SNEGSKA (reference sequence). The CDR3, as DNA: TGCAGTGCTACGCACAGAGCCTACAATGAGCAGTTCTTC. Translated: CSATHRAYNEQFF.

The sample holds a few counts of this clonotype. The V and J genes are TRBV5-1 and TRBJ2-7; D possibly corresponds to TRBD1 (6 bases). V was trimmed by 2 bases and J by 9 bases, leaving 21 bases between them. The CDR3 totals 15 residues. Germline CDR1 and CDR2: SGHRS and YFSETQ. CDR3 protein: CASSFGDRDTGGQYF. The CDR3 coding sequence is TGCGCCAGCAGCTTTGGTGACCGGGACACGGGCGGGCAGTACTTC.

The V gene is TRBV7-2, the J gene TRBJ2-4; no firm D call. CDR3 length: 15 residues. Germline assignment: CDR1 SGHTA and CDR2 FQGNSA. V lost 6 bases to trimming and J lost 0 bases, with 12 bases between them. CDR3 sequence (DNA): TGTGCCAGCAGGCCCTCACGGTTAGCCAAAAACATTCAGTACTTC. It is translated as CASRPSRLAKNIQYF.

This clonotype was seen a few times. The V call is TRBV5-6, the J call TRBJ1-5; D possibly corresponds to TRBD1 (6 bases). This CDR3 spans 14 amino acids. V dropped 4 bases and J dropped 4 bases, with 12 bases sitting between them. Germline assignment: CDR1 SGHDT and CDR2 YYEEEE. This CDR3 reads CASSPTGQNQPQHF. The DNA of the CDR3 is TGTGCCAGCAGCCCGACAGGCCAGAATCAGCCCCAGCATTTT.